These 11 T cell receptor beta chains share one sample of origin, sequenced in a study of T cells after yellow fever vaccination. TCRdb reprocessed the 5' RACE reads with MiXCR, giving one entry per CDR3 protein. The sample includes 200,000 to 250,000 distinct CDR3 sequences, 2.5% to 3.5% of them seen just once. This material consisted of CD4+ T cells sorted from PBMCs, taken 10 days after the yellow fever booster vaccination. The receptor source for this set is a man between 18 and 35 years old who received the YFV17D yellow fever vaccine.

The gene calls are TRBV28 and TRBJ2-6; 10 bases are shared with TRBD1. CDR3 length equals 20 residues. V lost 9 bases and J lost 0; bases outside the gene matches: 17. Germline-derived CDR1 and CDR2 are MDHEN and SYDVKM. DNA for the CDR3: TGTGCCAGTCTCACTACCGGCTGGACAGGGGGAGGCTCTGGGGCCAACGTCCTGACTTTC. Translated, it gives CASLTTGWTGGGSGANVLTF.

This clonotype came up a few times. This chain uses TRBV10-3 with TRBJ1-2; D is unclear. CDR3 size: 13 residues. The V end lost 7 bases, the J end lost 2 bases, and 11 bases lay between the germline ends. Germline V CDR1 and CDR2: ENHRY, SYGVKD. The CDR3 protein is CAINSTPNYGYTF. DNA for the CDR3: TGTGCCATCAATTCCACACCCAACTATGGCTACACCTTC.

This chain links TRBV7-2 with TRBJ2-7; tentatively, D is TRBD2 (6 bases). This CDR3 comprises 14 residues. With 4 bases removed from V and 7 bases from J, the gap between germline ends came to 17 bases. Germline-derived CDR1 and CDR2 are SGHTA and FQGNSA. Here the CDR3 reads CASSWGDSLGEQYF. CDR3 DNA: TGTGCCAGCAGCTGGGGGGACTCCCTCGGGGAGCAGTACTTC.

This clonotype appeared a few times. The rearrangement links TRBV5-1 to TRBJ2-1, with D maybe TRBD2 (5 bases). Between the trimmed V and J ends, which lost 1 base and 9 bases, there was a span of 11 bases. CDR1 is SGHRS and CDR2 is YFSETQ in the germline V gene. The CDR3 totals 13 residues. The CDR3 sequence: CASSLLTAGEQFF. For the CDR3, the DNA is TGCGCCAGCAGCTTGTTGACGGCGGGTGAGCAGTTCTTC. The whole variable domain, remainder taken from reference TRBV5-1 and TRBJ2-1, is KAGVTQTPRYLIKTRGQQVTLSCSPISGHRSVSWYQQTPGQGLQFLFEYFSETQRNKGNFPGRFSGRQFSNSRSEMNVSTLELGDSALYLCASSLLTAGEQFFGPGTRLTVL.

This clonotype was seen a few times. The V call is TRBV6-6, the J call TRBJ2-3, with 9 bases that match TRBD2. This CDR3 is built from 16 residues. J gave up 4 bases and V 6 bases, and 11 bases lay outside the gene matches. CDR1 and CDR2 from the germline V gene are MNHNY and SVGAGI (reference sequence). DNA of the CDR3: TGTGCCAGCAGGTCAAGAGCGGGGGGCGACGCAGATACGCAGTATTTT. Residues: CASRSRAGGDADTQYF.

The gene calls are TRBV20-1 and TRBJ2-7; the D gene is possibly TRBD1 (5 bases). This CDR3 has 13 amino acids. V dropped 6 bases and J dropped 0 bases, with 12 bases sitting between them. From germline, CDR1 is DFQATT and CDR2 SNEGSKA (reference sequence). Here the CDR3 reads CSATPQGSYEQYF. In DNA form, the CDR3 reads TGCAGTGCCACACCCCAGGGCTCCTACGAGCAGTACTTC.

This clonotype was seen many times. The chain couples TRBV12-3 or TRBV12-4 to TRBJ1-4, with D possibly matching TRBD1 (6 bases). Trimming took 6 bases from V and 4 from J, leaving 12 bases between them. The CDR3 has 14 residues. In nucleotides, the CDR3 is TGTGCCAGCAGCCCCGGACAGATTAATGAAAAACTGTTTTTT. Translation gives CASSPGQINEKLFF.

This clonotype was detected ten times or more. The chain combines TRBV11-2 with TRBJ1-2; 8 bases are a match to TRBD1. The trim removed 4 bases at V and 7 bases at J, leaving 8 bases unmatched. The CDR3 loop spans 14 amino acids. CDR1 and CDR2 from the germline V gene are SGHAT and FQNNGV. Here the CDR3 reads CASSSNRGYSGYTF. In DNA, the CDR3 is TGTGCCAGCAGCTCCAACAGGGGGTACTCTGGCTACACCTTC. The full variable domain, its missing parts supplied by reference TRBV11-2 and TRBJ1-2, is EAGVAQSPRYKIIEKRQSVAFWCNPISGHATLYWYQQILGQGPKLLIQFQNNGVVDDSQLPKDRFSAERLKGVDSTLKIQPAKLEDSAVYLCASSSNRGYSGYTFGSGTRLTVV.

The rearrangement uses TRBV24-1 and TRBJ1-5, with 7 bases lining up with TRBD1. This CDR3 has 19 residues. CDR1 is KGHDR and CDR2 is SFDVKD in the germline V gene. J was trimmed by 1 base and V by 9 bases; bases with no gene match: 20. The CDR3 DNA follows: TGTGCCACCGATCGGTCCCCACATGGACAGGCGGCAAGCAATCAGCCCCAGCATTTT. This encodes CATDRSPHGQAASNQPQHF.

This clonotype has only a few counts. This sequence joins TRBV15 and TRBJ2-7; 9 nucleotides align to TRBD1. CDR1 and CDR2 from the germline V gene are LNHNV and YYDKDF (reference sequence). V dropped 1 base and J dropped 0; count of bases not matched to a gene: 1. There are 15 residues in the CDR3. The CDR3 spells CATSRGQGVSYEQYV. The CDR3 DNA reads TGTGCCACCAGCAGAGGACAGGGGGTCTCCTACGAGCAGTACGTC.

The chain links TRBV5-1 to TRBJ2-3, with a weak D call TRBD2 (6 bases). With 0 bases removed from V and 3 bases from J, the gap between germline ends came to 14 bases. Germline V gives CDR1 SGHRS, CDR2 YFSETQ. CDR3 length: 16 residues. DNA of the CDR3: TGCGCCAGCAGCTTGGGCGCACACGGACTAACAGATACGCAGTATTTT. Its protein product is CASSLGAHGLTDTQYF.